Shown below are 29 T cell receptor beta chains from a single sample sequenced in a study of CD4+ T cells in melanoma. Measured with immunoSEQ multiplex PCR; TCRdb has only the in-frame clones, and not every one. The sample has roughly 60,000 clones, about 72% seen once; the top ten hold around 4.8%. The sequencing input was tumor tissue. These receptors all come from a human donor with melanoma.

This chain joins TRBV7-9 and TRBJ1-3, with TRBD1 as a possible D gene (5 bases). Germline V gives CDR1 SEHNR, CDR2 FQNEAQ (reference sequence). The ends were cut back, 3 bases at V and 1 base at J, with 10 bases in the middle. This CDR3 comprises 15 residues. CDR3 region: CASSLGGLSGNTIYF. CDR3 nucleotide sequence: TGTGCCAGCAGCTTGGGGGGGTTATCTGGAAACACCATATATTTT.

The chain combines TRBV18 with TRBJ1-1, with no clear D. Germline V gene data show CDR1 as KGHSH and CDR2 as LQKENI. This CDR3 is 13 amino acids long. The V end lost 5 bases, the J end lost 1 base, and 8 bases lay between the germline ends. The CDR3 sequence is CASSTGRNTEAFF. The CDR3 DNA is TGTGCCAGCTCAACTGGAAGGAACACTGAAGCTTTCTTT.

This sequence joins TRBV5-1 and TRBJ2-5; D might be TRBD2 (6 bases). The CDR3 extends over 12 amino acids. Germline assignment: CDR1 SGHRS and CDR2 YFSETQ. V shed 5 bases and J shed 4 bases, with 9 bases lying between them. CDR3 nucleotides: TGCGCCAGCAGGGGAGGAGGAGAGACCCAGTACTTC. Translation gives CASRGGGETQYF.

The gene calls are TRBV19 and TRBJ1-1; D not certain. The V end was cut by 5 bases, the J end by 0 bases, with 10 bases between. Germline V gives CDR1 LNHDA, CDR2 SQIVND (reference sequence). The CDR3 has 14 amino acids. CDR3 amino acids: CASSYASMNTEAFF. DNA for the CDR3: TGTGCCAGTAGTTACGCCAGTATGAACACTGAAGCTTTCTTT.

By frequency in the sample, this clone is medium-sized. The CDR3 nucleotides read TGTGCCAGCAGTTTAGTCTCTGAAGCTTTCTTT. Translating gives CASSLVSEAFF. J is TRBJ1-1 and V is TRBV6-6; no definite D call. CDR1 and CDR2 (germline): MNHNY, SVGAGI (reference sequence). This CDR3 comprises 11 residues. With 4 bases removed from V and 6 bases from J, the gap between germline ends came to 6 bases.

To note about this clone: The same CDR3 also results from other DNA sequences found in this sample. The chain joins TRBV9 to TRBJ2-1; weak D call: TRBD2 (6 bases). Trimming stripped 2 bases from V and 4 bases from J, with 10 bases between. Germline values: CDR1 SGDLS, CDR2 YYNGEE. The CDR3 has 14 residues. CDR3 region: CASSVGGAYNEQFF. CDR3 DNA: TGTGCCAGCAGCGTTGGCGGGGCATACAATGAGCAGTTCTTC. Full variable domain (outside the CDR3, taken from reference TRBV9 and TRBJ2-1): DSGVTQTPKHLITATGQRVTLRCSPRSGDLSVYWYQQSLDQGLQFLIQYYNGEERAKGNILERFSAQQFPDLHSELNLSSLELGDSALYFCASSVGGAYNEQFFGPGTRLTVL.

This clone was seen many times. J is TRBJ2-7 and V is TRBV5-1, with D possibly called TRBD1 or TRBD2 (5 bases each). Trimming pared 4 bases from V and 2 bases from J, leaving 13 bases between. This CDR3 is 14 amino acids long. The germline V gene has CDR1 SGHRS and CDR2 YFSETQ. As DNA, the CDR3 is TGCGCCAGCAGCCCCGGGACCTCGGCCTACGAGCAGTACTTC. Protein sequence: CASSPGTSAYEQYF.

This chain connects TRBV7-3 to TRBJ2-7; TRBD2 matches 8 bases. The CDR3 covers 13 residues. Germline V gives CDR1 SGHTA, CDR2 FQGTGA. J was trimmed by 4 bases and V by 5 bases; bases with no gene match: 4. This CDR3 is CASSPGGAYEQYF. For the CDR3, the DNA is TGTGCCAGCAGCCCGGGGGGGGCATACGAGCAGTACTTC. Full variable domain (missing parts from reference TRBV7-3 and TRBJ2-7): GAGVSQTPSNKVTEKGKYVELRCDPISGHTALYWYRQSLGQGPEFLIYFQGTGAADDSGLPNDRFFAVRPEGSVSTLKIQRTERGDSAVYLCASSPGGAYEQYFGPGTRLTVT.

The chain combines TRBV7-3 with TRBJ1-1; perhaps TRBD1 as D (5 bases). Trimming cost V 3 bases and J 6 bases, with 11 bases left between them. The CDR3 length is 13 residues. The germline gives CDR1 SGHTA, CDR2 FQGTGA. The CDR3 region is CASSFTGEAEAFF. CDR3 in DNA: TGTGCCAGCAGCTTCACAGGCGAAGCTGAAGCTTTCTTT.

This chain links TRBV27 with TRBJ1-5, with D hard to call. The CDR3 sequence is 13 residues long. Germline CDR1 is MNHEY and CDR2 is SMNVEV (reference sequence). V gave up 3 bases and J gave up 6 bases, with 9 bases separating them. The CDR3 is CASSFSILQPQHF. CDR3 nucleotides: TGTGCCAGCAGTTTTTCTATCCTTCAGCCCCAGCATTTT.

The chain couples TRBV6-5 to TRBJ1-1; no clear D gene. V lost 6 bases and J lost 2, with 13 bases in between. The CDR3 spans 14 residues. Germline loops: CDR1 MNHEY, CDR2 SVGAGI. For the CDR3, the DNA is TGTGCCAGCAGACCAGGACCCTATAACACTGAAGCTTTCTTT. Amino acids: CASRPGPYNTEAFF.

A remark on this clone: This may stem from a read error, because a much larger clone lies one nucleotide away. The chain is built from TRBV5-4 and TRBJ2-7; 9 bases align to TRBD1. This CDR3 contains 15 residues. The V gene end was trimmed by 5 bases and the J gene end by 1 base; junction bases not matched to a gene: 7. Germline assignment: CDR1 SGHNT and CDR2 YYREEE (reference sequence). The CDR3 DNA sequence: TGTGCCAGCAGTTCCGGGACAGGGAGTTCCTACGAGCAGTACTTC. This gives the protein CASSSGTGSSYEQYF.

The chain couples TRBV11-1 to TRBJ1-1; 11 nucleotides agree with TRBD1. J was trimmed by 1 base and V by 4 bases; bases with no gene match: 2. The CDR3 sequence is 15 residues long. Germline loops: CDR1 SGHAT, CDR2 FQDESV (reference sequence). CDR3 nucleotide sequence: TGTGCCAGCAGCTCGGACAGGGGGCGGAACACTGAAGCTTTCTTT. This sequence encodes CASSSDRGRNTEAFF.

In this sample, this clone turned up a few times. The chain recombines TRBV9 with TRBJ1-4; no clear D gene. Germline CDR1 SGDLS, CDR2 YYNGEE. The CDR3 loop spans 15 amino acids. Trimming shortened V by 0 bases and J by 8 bases, and 14 bases separated the two germline ends. Written as DNA, the CDR3 is TGTGCCAGCAGCGTAGTAGGGCTGCCTGGGGAAAAACTGTTTTTT. This sequence encodes CASSVVGLPGEKLFF.

The rearrangement links TRBV7-9 to TRBJ2-7, with 8 bases lining up with TRBD1. This CDR3 spans 15 amino acids. Per germline, CDR1 SEHNR and CDR2 FQNEAQ (reference sequence). Unmatched junction bases numbered 12, after V lost 5 bases and J lost 6 bases. The CDR3: CASSPWIGQGPEQYF. CDR3 DNA: TGTGCCAGCAGCCCATGGATCGGACAGGGTCCCGAGCAGTACTTC.

The CDR3 is CASRDRDRGLEKLFF. The CDR3 DNA reads TGTGCCAGCAGAGACCGGGACAGGGGGCTTGAAAAACTGTTTTTT. The V gene is TRBV18, the J gene TRBJ1-4, with 12 bases identical to TRBD1. CDR1 and CDR2 (germline): KGHSH, LQKENI. The length of the CDR3 is 15 residues. V was clipped by 8 bases and J by 7 bases; unmatched bases: 8.

V gene TRBV10-3 combines with J gene TRBJ2-7, with 7 bases matching TRBD1. V trimming: 10 bases; J trimming: 0 bases; junction bases outside the gene matches: 9. This CDR3 has 14 amino acids. The germline V gene encodes CDR1 ENHRY and CDR2 SYGVKD. The CDR3 DNA follows: TGTGCCACCACCTGGGACAGCAGCTCCTACGAGCAGTACTTC. It yields the protein CATTWDSSSYEQYF.

The V gene is TRBV5-8, the J gene TRBJ1-2; 11 bases line up with TRBD1. Per germline, CDR1 SGHTS and CDR2 YDEGEE. This CDR3 is 13 amino acids long. V shed 4 bases, J shed 5 bases, and the junction held 1 base outside the gene matches. CDR3: CASSRDRGYGYTF. DNA for the CDR3: TGTGCCAGCAGCCGGGACAGGGGGTATGGCTACACCTTC.

The CDR3: CASSYSTGVVGAFF. The DNA for the CDR3 is TGTGCCAGCAGTTACTCGACAGGGGTGGTTGGGGCTTTCTTT. The rearrangement joins TRBV6-5 to TRBJ1-1; 8 positions match TRBD1. CDR1 and CDR2 from the germline V gene are MNHEY and SVGAGI. CDR3 length: 14 residues. With 0 bases clipped from V and 11 bases from J, the junction kept 8 bases outside the gene matches.

In its sample, this clone was seen once. This rearrangement joins TRBV9 to TRBJ2-5; D is unclear. The better agreement between TRBJ2-7 and the DNA end casts doubt on the J call. Germline-derived CDR1 and CDR2 are SGDLS and YYNGEE. This CDR3 has 15 residues. CDR3 in DNA: TGTGCCAGCAGCGTGGGGAAGGCAGACTCCTACGAGCAGTACTTC. This sequence encodes CASSVGKADSYEQYF.

The chain combines TRBV5-8 with TRBJ2-3; the match to TRBD1 covers 9 bases. V gave up 2 bases and J gave up 7 bases; unmatched junction bases: 5. The germline gives CDR1 SGHTS, CDR2 YDEGEE. This CDR3 has 14 residues. Here the CDR3 DNA reads TGTGCCAGCAGCTTAGGGACAGGGCGACATACGCAGTATTTT. It specifies CASSLGTGRHTQYF.

J is TRBJ2-4 and V is TRBV6-1; D not certain. CDR1 and CDR2 from the germline V gene are MNHNS and SASEGT. CDR3 length: 14 residues. V was trimmed by 0 bases and J by 3 bases, leaving 6 bases between them. The CDR3 bases are TGTGCCAGCAGTGAAGCCAGAAGCAAAAACATTCAGTACTTC. Amino acid sequence: CASSEARSKNIQYF.

This clone was counted ten times or more. The chain links TRBV14 to TRBJ1-5; D call uncertain. V dropped 4 bases and J dropped 3 bases, with 7 bases sitting between them. Germline V gene data show CDR1 as SGHDN and CDR2 as FVKESK. The CDR3 covers 13 residues. The CDR3 nucleotides are TGTGCCAGCAGCCGGAGCCTCAATCAGCCCCAGCATTTT. Protein product: CASSRSLNQPQHF.

The chain recombines TRBV6-4 with TRBJ2-1; 9 bases align to TRBD2. The CDR3 covers 16 residues. Per the germline V gene, CDR1 is MRHNA and CDR2 is SNTAGT. V dropped 3 bases and J dropped 9; count of bases not matched to a gene: 12. The CDR3 sequence: CASSELPAGGRGEQFF. The DNA of the CDR3 is TGTGCCAGCAGTGAGTTGCCAGCGGGGGGTAGAGGTGAGCAGTTCTTC.

This chain joins TRBV29-1 and TRBJ1-1, with D perhaps TRBD1 (5 bases). V was pared by 6 bases and J by 10 bases, with 18 bases between. The CDR3 loop spans 12 amino acids. CDR1 SQVTM and CDR2 ANQGSEA come from the germline V gene. The CDR3 sequence is CSVIEGRISAFF. CDR3 sequence (DNA): TGCAGCGTCATTGAGGGACGGATCTCAGCTTTCTTT.

The J gene is TRBJ2-2, the V gene TRBV9; tentatively, D is TRBD2 (5 bases). The germline gives CDR1 SGDLS, CDR2 YYNGEE. The CDR3 extends over 13 amino acids. Trimming took 0 bases from V and 6 from J, leaving 6 bases between them. CDR3 amino acids: CASSVVGAGELFF. CDR3 sequence (DNA): TGTGCCAGCAGCGTAGTCGGGGCCGGGGAGCTGTTTTTT. Full variable domain (outside the CDR3, taken from reference TRBV9 and TRBJ2-2): DSGVTQTPKHLITATGQRVTLRCSPRSGDLSVYWYQQSLDQGLQFLIQYYNGEERAKGNILERFSAQQFPDLHSELNLSSLELGDSALYFCASSVVGAGELFFGEGSRLTVL.

This chain uses TRBV6-1 with TRBJ2-7, with D tentatively TRBD1 (5 bases). This CDR3 is built from 13 residues. V gave up 3 bases and J gave up 2 bases, with 8 bases separating them. Germline assignment: CDR1 MNHNS and CDR2 SASEGT. Written as DNA, the CDR3 is TGTGCCAGCAGTGATTCGACAGCCTACGAGCAGTACTTC. Encoded protein: CASSDSTAYEQYF.

The chain carries TRBV5-5 and TRBJ2-3, with D tentatively TRBD1 (6 bases). The CDR3 sequence is 14 residues long. The germline V and J ends were trimmed by 2 bases and 5 bases, with 12 bases remaining between them. Germline CDR1 reads SGHKS; CDR2 reads YYEKEE (reference sequence). CDR3 nucleotides: TGTGCCAGCAGCTTCCGACAGGAGAGAGATACGCAGTATTTT. This encodes CASSFRQERDTQYF.

V and J are TRBV19 and TRBJ2-1; D uncertain. The CDR3 length is 15 residues. CDR1 LNHDA and CDR2 SQIVND come from the germline V gene (reference sequence). The V gene lost 7 bases and the J gene lost 4 bases, with 17 bases spanning the gap. Here the CDR3 reads CASTTFGRPYNEQFF. The CDR3, as DNA: TGTGCCAGTACCACGTTCGGGCGACCGTACAATGAGCAGTTCTTC.